These 22 T cell receptor beta chains were all obtained from the same sample, sequenced in a study of T cell changes during pregnancy in multiple sclerosis. Assay: immunoSEQ multiplex PCR; the TCRdb copy retains only in-frame clones and omits some. This table has tens of thousands of clones, 85% to 90% appearing once. Source: CD4+ T cells from peripheral blood mononuclear cells, taken in the first trimester of pregnancy. These receptor sequences come from a female donor with multiple sclerosis, enrolled in a pregnancy study.

V is TRBV11-2 and J is TRBJ2-5; D may be TRBD2 (7 bases). The ends were cut back, 1 base at V and 4 bases at J, with 19 bases in the middle. The CDR3 contains 17 residues. Germline V gene sequence: CDR1 SGHAT, CDR2 FQNNGV. The CDR3 nucleotides are TGTGCCAGCAGCTTAGGGGCTTTTCGGGGGGCAGGAGAGACCCAGTACTTC. Its translation is CASSLGAFRGAGETQYF.

The chain is built from TRBV7-2 and TRBJ2-3; TRBD2 agrees at 11 bases. Trimming cost V 7 bases and J 7 bases; bases outside gene matches: 7. The CDR3 is 14 residues long. Looked up from germline, CDR1 is SGHTA and CDR2 is FQGNSA. CDR3 sequence reads: CASTLAGGPYTQYF. For the CDR3, the DNA is TGTGCCAGCACGTTAGCGGGGGGGCCATATACGCAGTATTTT.

With respect to this clone: One end of the junction is discordant with germline, which a read error may explain. The chain carries TRBV30 and TRBJ1-5, with 7 bases aligning to TRBD1. The length of the CDR3 is 14 residues. In germline, CDR1 is GTSNPN, CDR2 SVGIG (reference sequence). CDR3: CAWSVYRGNQPQHF. The CDR3 DNA reads TGTGCCTGGAGTGTTTACAGGGGCAACCAGCCCCAGCATTTT.

The chain is built from TRBV28 and TRBJ2-7; 9 bases agree with TRBD1. The V and J ends lost 4 bases and 1 base, in that order; junction bases with no gene match: 2. The V gene's germline CDR1 is MDHEN and CDR2 SYDVKM. The CDR3 is 14 amino acids. CDR3 nucleotides: TGTGCCAGCAGTTCCGGGACAGGGTCCTACGAGCAGTACTTC. It encodes CASSSGTGSYEQYF.

The chain recombines TRBV7-3 with TRBJ2-3, with D possibly matching TRBD2 (6 bases). From germline, CDR1 is SGHTA and CDR2 FQGTGA. This CDR3 is built from 14 residues. With 4 bases removed from V and 3 bases from J, the gap between germline ends came to 11 bases. The CDR3 reads CASSSGSSTDTQYF. CDR3 nucleotides: TGTGCCAGCAGCTCCGGGAGTTCGACAGATACGCAGTATTTT.

The chain is built from TRBV5-1 and TRBJ2-5, with D perhaps TRBD1 (6 bases). Germline assignment: CDR1 SGHRS and CDR2 YFSETQ. This CDR3 comprises 13 residues. The V gene lost 6 bases and the J gene lost 4 bases, with 13 bases spanning the gap. The CDR3 protein is CASNEGDSETQYF. The CDR3 coding sequence is TGCGCCAGCAATGAGGGGGATTCAGAGACCCAGTACTTC.

The chain uses TRBV6-1 and TRBJ1-2; D might be TRBD1 (5 bases). Per the germline V gene, CDR1 is MNHNS and CDR2 is SASEGT. The V end lost 7 bases, the J end lost 0 bases, and 15 bases lay between the germline ends. The CDR3 spans 15 residues. DNA for the CDR3: TGTGCCAGCAAGGCGGCACAGGACCCTAACTATGGCTACACCTTC. Its protein product is CASKAAQDPNYGYTF.

This rearrangement joins TRBV5-5 to TRBJ2-2; TRBD1 might be the D (5 bases). The germline gives CDR1 SGHKS, CDR2 YYEKEE (reference sequence). This CDR3 has 16 amino acids. The V and J ends lost 0 bases and 4 bases respectively, with 13 bases between them. This chain's CDR3 is CASSLGLRQFTGELFF. The CDR3 DNA follows: TGTGCCAGCAGCTTGGGTTTGAGACAGTTCACCGGGGAGCTGTTTTTT. The complete variable domain, with remaining parts taken from reference TRBV5-5 and TRBJ2-2, reads DAGVTQSPTHLIKTRGQQVTLRCSPISGHKSVSWYQQVLGQGPQFIFQYYEKEERGRGNFPDRFSARQFPNYSSELNVNALLLGDSALYLCASSLGLRQFTGELFFGEGSRLTVL.

The chain employs TRBV6-1 and TRBJ1-2; TRBD1 might be the D (6 bases). Per germline, CDR1 MNHNS and CDR2 SASEGT. The CDR3 is 14 amino acids. The V gene lost 1 base and the J gene lost 10 bases, with 16 bases spanning the gap. CDR3 in DNA: TGTGCCAGCAGTGAAGGCAAACAGGGAAATTCCTACACCTTC. Protein product: CASSEGKQGNSYTF.

This clone was recorded only once. V is TRBV7-2 and J is TRBJ2-1, with TRBD2 matching 9 bases. CDR1 is SGHTA and CDR2 is FQGNSA in the germline V gene. The CDR3 runs to 16 residues. The J segment lost 7 bases and the V segment lost 1 base, leaving 8 bases of the junction unmatched. In DNA form, the CDR3 reads TGTGCCAGCAGCTTAGTAGGGACTAGCTCAGGTAATGAGCAGTTCTTC. This translates into CASSLVGTSSGNEQFF.

J is TRBJ1-1 and V is TRBV2; 7 bases map to TRBD1. V shed 8 bases and J 4 bases; nucleotides not matched to a gene: 4. Per the germline V gene, CDR1 is SNHLY and CDR2 is FYNNEI. This CDR3 has 12 amino acids. CDR3 coding DNA: TGTGCCAGCCGACAGGGCACCACTGAAGCTTTCTTT. This codes for CASRQGTTEAFF.

The chain joins TRBV7-2 to TRBJ1-2, with D possibly TRBD1 on 6 matching bases. The V and J ends lost 0 bases and 2 bases respectively, with 7 bases between them. Germline CDR1 is SGHTA and CDR2 is FQGNSA. This CDR3 is 14 amino acids long. DNA for the CDR3: TGTGCCAGCAGCTTAGCGGGGGCGAACTATGGCTACACCTTC. Its protein product is CASSLAGANYGYTF. The variable domain in full, with the rest retrieved from reference TRBV7-2 and TRBJ1-2, is GAGVSQSPSNKVTEKGKDVELRCDPISGHTALYWYRQSLGQGLEFLIYFQGNSAPDKSGLPSDRFSAERTGGSVSTLTIQRTQQEDSAVYLCASSLAGANYGYTFGSGTRLTVV.

The chain links TRBV6-5 to TRBJ2-7, with TRBD2 as a possible D gene (5 bases). The CDR3 consists of 15 residues. Trimming stripped 2 bases from V and 0 bases from J, with 11 bases between. CDR1 and CDR2 from the germline V gene are MNHEY and SVGAGI. The CDR3: CASSYIGRYSYEQYF. CDR3 coding DNA: TGTGCCAGCAGTTACATAGGGAGATACTCCTACGAGCAGTACTTC.

The rearrangement links TRBV6-1 to TRBJ2-5, with unresolved D. This CDR3 contains 14 residues. The germline CDR1 and CDR2 sequences are MNHNS and SASEGT. Trimming stripped 6 bases from V and 3 bases from J, with 14 bases between. The CDR3 DNA reads TGTGCCAGCAGGGGCAGAAATTATGAAGAGACCCAGTACTTC. It is translated as CASRGRNYEETQYF.

The rearrangement uses TRBV5-1 and TRBJ2-7; perhaps TRBD1 as D (5 bases). From germline, CDR1 is SGHRS and CDR2 YFSETQ. V was cut by 4 bases and J by 2 bases, with 13 bases left in between. This CDR3 region has 14 residues. CDR3: CASSTTDRTYEQYF. Written as DNA, the CDR3 is TGCGCCAGCAGCACAACCGACAGAACCTACGAGCAGTACTTC.

CDR3: CASSTRRNTEAFF. In DNA, the CDR3 is TGTGCCAGCAGTACTAGACGGAACACTGAAGCTTTCTTT. The chain is built from TRBV7-3 and TRBJ1-1; D is unclear. CDR3 size: 13 residues. The V end lost 6 bases, the J end lost 1 base, and 9 bases lay between the germline ends. Germline-derived CDR1 and CDR2 are SGHTA and FQGTGA. Full variable domain (remainder filled in from reference TRBV7-3 and TRBJ1-1): GAGVSQTPSNKVTEKGKYVELRCDPISGHTALYWYRQSLGQGPEFLIYFQGTGAADDSGLPNDRFFAVRPEGSVSTLKIQRTERGDSAVYLCASSTRRNTEAFFGQGTRLTVV.

The J gene is TRBJ2-6, the V gene TRBV19; 8 positions match TRBD1. Germline V lookup: CDR1 LNHDA, CDR2 SQIVND (reference sequence). The CDR3 consists of 17 residues. The junction had 5 bases not matched to a gene; V was cut back by 1 base and J by 3 bases. The DNA of the CDR3 is TGTGCCAGTAGTATAGGGGCAGGGGGCGTTGGGGCCAACGTCCTGACTTTC. This encodes CASSIGAGGVGANVLTF. The full variable domain, in which reference TRBV19 and TRBJ2-6 provide the parts outside the CDR3, is DGGITQSPKYLFRKEGQNVTLSCEQNLNHDAMYWYRQDPGQGLRLIYYSQIVNDFQKGDIAEGYSVSREKKESFPLTVTSAQKNPTAFYLCASSIGAGGVGANVLTFGAGSRLTVL.

The V and J genes are TRBV5-1 and TRBJ2-7; 7 bases fit TRBD1. CDR3 size: 14 residues. V lost 1 base and J lost 5; bases outside the gene matches: 6. Germline lookup yields CDR1 SGHRS and CDR2 YFSETQ. The CDR3 sequence: CASSLRTQGDEQYF. In DNA, the CDR3 is TGCGCCAGCAGCTTGAGGACCCAGGGGGACGAGCAGTACTTC.

This chain uses TRBV4-3 with TRBJ2-5, with 7 bases matching TRBD2. V was clipped by 0 bases and J by 5 bases; unmatched bases: 3. The germline CDR1 and CDR2 sequences are LGHNA and YSLEER. This CDR3 comprises 14 residues. CDR3 in DNA: TGCGCCAGCAGCCAAGACGGGGGGAGGGAGACCCAGTACTTC. This encodes CASSQDGGRETQYF.

The rearrangement uses TRBV28 and TRBJ2-5, with D perhaps matching TRBD1 (6 bases). CDR1 and CDR2 from the germline V gene are MDHEN and SYDVKM. The CDR3 totals 14 residues. Trimming removed 5 bases at V and 7 bases at J, with 17 bases between. This chain's CDR3 is CASSQSTLGGTQYF. Here the CDR3 DNA reads TGTGCCAGCAGTCAATCGACCTTAGGGGGGACCCAGTACTTC. Based on the CDR3 plus reference TRBV28 and TRBJ2-5, the full variable domain is DVKVTQSSRYLVKRTGEKVFLECVQDMDHENMFWYRQDPGLGLRLIYFSYDVKMKEKGDIPEGYSVSREKKERFSLILESASTNQTSMYLCASSQSTLGGTQYFGPGTRLLVL.

This chain joins TRBV6-5 and TRBJ1-2, with TRBD1 identical over 9 bases. V lost 4 bases to trimming and J lost 7 bases; unmatched junction nucleotides: 7. The CDR3 runs 14 residues. Per the germline V gene, CDR1 is MNHEY and CDR2 is SVGAGI. The CDR3 here is CASSSGQGDGGYTF. In DNA form, the CDR3 reads TGTGCCAGCAGTTCGGGACAGGGAGATGGTGGCTACACCTTC.

The chain uses TRBV7-2 and TRBJ2-5; 13 bases line up with TRBD2. Germline V gene sequence: CDR1 SGHTA, CDR2 FQGNSA. There are 16 residues in the CDR3. V lost 2 bases, J lost 5 bases, and 5 bases stayed unmatched. The CDR3 DNA reads TGTGCCAGCAGCTTACTACTAGCGGGAGGGGGGGAGACCCAGTACTTC. Its protein product is CASSLLLAGGGETQYF.